The rows below give T cell receptor beta chains drawn from one sample of a study of blood T cell repertoires in COVID-19. Produced via immunoSEQ multiplex PCR; TCRdb's table is partial and in-frame only. The sample lists under 350,000 clones, 75% to 90% occurring once. Input material: PBMCs or T cells enriched from blood (not recorded which). The receptor set was obtained from a woman between 40 and 50 years old who had recovered from COVID-19. Both conserved end residues are part of each CDR3. D genes are given only for firm matches. Rows may omit the clone size; those that give it use once, few, many or a size class.

clone_size,d_call,j_call,v_call,cdr3_aa,cdr3_nt
-,TRBD1,TRBJ2-3,TRBV2,CASSVGTARRDTQYF,TGTGCCAGCAGCGTCGGGACAGCCCGCCGAGATACGCAGTATTTT
-,-,TRBJ2-1,TRBV20-1,CSAWGGLEQFF,TGCAGTGCATGGGGGGGCCTTGAGCAGTTCTTC
-,-,TRBJ1-3,TRBV2,CASCLDPGRGGNTIYF,TGTGCCAGCTGCCTTGACCCTGGCAGGGGAGGAAACACCATATATTTT
-,TRBD1,TRBJ1-1,TRBV25-1,CASSVRDRNTEAFF,TGTGCCAGCAGTGTCCGGGACAGGAACACTGAAGCTTTCTTT
-,TRBD2,TRBJ2-3,TRBV4-1,CASSPGDYRGVMAAYF,TGCGCCAGCAGCCCCGGGGACTACCGGGGGGTCATGGCAGCGTATTTT
-,-,TRBJ1-1,TRBV5-1,CASSTNRVEATEAFF,TGCGCCAGCAGCACCAACAGGGTAGAGGCCACTGAAGCTTTCTTT
once,-,TRBJ2-2,TRBV10-3,CATSTTANTGELFF,TGTGCCACCAGTACGACAGCGAACACCGGGGAGCTGTTTTTT
once,TRBD2,TRBJ2-1,TRBV29-1,CSVGASAAGRAFEQFF,TGCAGCGTTGGGGCCTCCGCAGCCGGGAGGGCCTTTGAGCAGTTCTTC
-,TRBD2,TRBJ2-5,TRBV4-1,CASSLTSGRKTQYF,TGCGCCAGCAGCCTTACTAGCGGGAGAAAGACCCAGTACTTC
-,-,TRBJ1-2,TRBV29-1,CSVGQGLDGYTF,TGCAGCGTCGGTCAGGGGTTGGATGGCTACACCTTC
-,-,TRBJ1-2,TRBV4-3,CASSQVSRLTMWYTF,TGCGCCAGCAGCCAAGTGAGCCGGTTAACTATGTGGTACACCTTC
-,-,TRBJ2-5,TRBV4-2,CASSQRSGDQETQYF,TGTGCCAGCAGCCAAAGGTCAGGGGATCAAGAGACCCAGTACTTC
-,-,TRBJ1-1,TRBV6-5,CASRLGGYMNTEAFF,TGTGCCAGCCGATTAGGGGGTTATATGAACACTGAAGCTTTCTTT
-,TRBD2,TRBJ2-1,TRBV7-8,CASSFRTSGTYNEQFF,TGTGCCAGCAGCTTTAGGACTAGCGGGACCTACAATGAGCAGTTCTTC
-,-,TRBJ2-1,TRBV5-4,CASSRGGTSNYNEQFF,TGTGCCAGCAGCCGAGGGGGCACTAGCAACTACAATGAGCAGTTCTTC
-,-,TRBJ1-2,TRBV2,CASTQPDGIYGYTF,TGTGCCAGCACCCAACCCGACGGGATCTATGGCTACACCTTC
-,-,TRBJ2-5,TRBV4-2,CASSPRVQDQETQYF,TGTGCCAGCAGCCCAAGGGTACAGGATCAAGAGACCCAGTACTTC
-,-,TRBJ1-1,TRBV7-3,CASSPGRLAVNTEAFF,TGTGCCAGCAGCCCCGGGAGACTTGCGGTGAACACTGAAGCTTTCTTT
-,-,TRBJ1-2,TRBV21-1,CASSKGARDYGYTF,TGTGCCAGCAGCAAAGGGGCCAGGGACTATGGCTACACCTTC
-,TRBD1,TRBJ1-5,TRBV23-1,CANSLNRDRGMNNQPQHF,TGCGCCAACAGCCTAAACCGGGACAGGGGCATGAACAATCAGCCCCAGCATTTT
-,-,TRBJ2-2,TRBV7-2,CASSLIRSTGELFF,TGTGCCAGCAGCTTAATTAGAAGCACCGGGGAGCTGTTTTTT
-,-,TRBJ1-1,TRBV5-1,CASSLGSDSEAFF,TGCGCCAGCAGCTTGGGGAGTGACTCTGAAGCTTTCTTT
-,-,TRBJ2-1,TRBV10-3,CAISESGGLFDNEQFF,TGTGCCATCAGTGAGTCGGGGGGTTTGTTTGACAATGAGCAGTTCTTC
-,-,TRBJ1-2,TRBV7-2,CASSLNRVEGYTF,TGTGCCAGCAGCTTAAACCGGGTAGAGGGCTACACCTTC
-,-,TRBJ1-1,TRBV7-2,CASSLGAGLGTEAFF,TGTGCCAGCAGCTTAGGGGCAGGCCTGGGCACTGAAGCTTTCTTT
-,-,TRBJ1-1,TRBV3-1/TRBV3-2,CASSYPGGNTEAFF,TGTGCCAGCAGCTACCCCGGAGGGAACACTGAAGCTTTCTTT
-,TRBD1,TRBJ1-1,TRBV27,CASSRTGQGTEAFF,TGTGCCAGCAGTCGGACAGGCCAAGGGACTGAAGCTTTCTTT
-,-,TRBJ1-4,TRBV6-5,CATRPGGYNEKLFF,TGTGCCACCCGCCCTGGGGGCTATAATGAAAAACTGTTTTTT
-,TRBD2,TRBJ2-2,TRBV11-2,CASSLTGLAVSTGELFF,TGTGCCAGCAGCTTAACGGGACTAGCGGTATCCACCGGGGAGCTGTTTTTT
-,-,TRBJ1-2,TRBV7-7,CASSPQIGPGYTF,TGTGCTAGCAGCCCTCAAATTGGCCCCGGCTACACCTTC
once,-,TRBJ1-5,TRBV7-9,CASSFSWRNQPQHF,TGTGCCAGCAGCTTTTCGTGGCGCAATCAGCCCCAGCATTTT
-,-,TRBJ1-1,TRBV7-2,CASSGQGLEAFF,TGTGCCAGCAGCGGCCAGGGACTCGAAGCTTTCTTT
-,TRBD1,TRBJ1-2,TRBV10-1,CATRPGTGFYGYTF,TGCGCCACCCGCCCCGGGACAGGCTTCTATGGCTACACCTTC
-,TRBD1,TRBJ1-1,TRBV6-5,CASTKGARNTEAFF,TGTGCCAGCACCAAGGGGGCGCGGAACACTGAAGCTTTCTTT
once,TRBD1,TRBJ2-2,TRBV2,CATKRDRNTGELFF,TGTGCAACTAAACGGGACAGGAACACCGGGGAGCTGTTTTTT
-,TRBD1,TRBJ1-2,TRBV27,CASHPGLQGERYGYTF,TGTGCCAGCCATCCCGGGCTACAGGGGGAGAGATATGGCTACACCTTC
-,-,TRBJ1-2,TRBV4-3,CASSLAGQGMNGYTF,TGCGCCAGCAGCCTTGCGGGGCAGGGTATGAATGGCTACACCTTC
-,-,TRBJ2-1,TRBV4-1,CASSRRGDSSYNEQFF,TGCGCCAGCAGTCGACGCGGTGATAGCTCCTACAATGAGCAGTTCTTC
-,-,TRBJ2-7,TRBV7-8,CASSLVSGLEQYF,TGTGCCAGCAGCTTAGTCTCAGGCCTCGAGCAGTACTTC
-,-,TRBJ1-1,TRBV30,CAWLGGKGAFF,TGTGCCTGGCTAGGGGGTAAGGGAGCTTTCTTT
-,TRBD2,TRBJ2-7,TRBV6-2/TRBV6-3,CASSSPIGTSEAYEQYF,TGTGCCAGCAGTTCACCAATCGGGACTAGCGAGGCCTACGAGCAGTACTTC